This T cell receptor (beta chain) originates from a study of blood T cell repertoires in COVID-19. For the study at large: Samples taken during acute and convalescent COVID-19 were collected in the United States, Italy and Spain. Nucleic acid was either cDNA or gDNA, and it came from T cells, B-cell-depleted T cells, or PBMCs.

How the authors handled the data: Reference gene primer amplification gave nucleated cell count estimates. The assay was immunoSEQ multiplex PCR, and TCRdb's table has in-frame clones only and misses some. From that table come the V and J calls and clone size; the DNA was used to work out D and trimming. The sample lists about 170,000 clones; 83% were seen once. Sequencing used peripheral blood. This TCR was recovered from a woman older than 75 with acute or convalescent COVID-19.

This CDR3 is CATSGTGKVGYTF. The CDR3 bases are TGTGCCACCAGTGGGACAGGGAAGGTTGGCTACACCTTC. The V gene is TRBV24-1, the J gene TRBJ1-2; 8 positions agree with TRBD1. This CDR3 comprises 13 residues. The J segment lost 7 bases and the V segment lost 5 bases, leaving 5 bases of the junction unmatched. CDR1 is KGHDR and CDR2 is SFDVKD in the germline V gene.